Listed here are 5 T cell receptor beta chains from one sample, sequenced in a study of T cell responses to AZD1222 COVID-19 vaccine. Measured with immunoSEQ multiplex PCR; TCRdb has only the in-frame clones, and not every one. This table has about 140,000 clones, 85% to 95% appearing once. Material: peripheral blood, obtained on day 0 of MenACWY control vaccination. The receptors originated from an adult in good health.

The chain couples TRBV7-6 to TRBJ2-2; 11 bases line up with TRBD1. The CDR3 has 16 amino acids. V lost 1 base and J lost 5; bases outside the gene matches: 3. Germline V CDR1 and CDR2: SGHVS, FNYEAQ. The chain's CDR3 is CASSLGWDRGTGELFF. The CDR3, as DNA: TGTGCCAGCAGCTTAGGCTGGGACAGGGGGACCGGGGAGCTGTTTTTT. The entire variable domain, with the rest obtained from reference TRBV7-6 and TRBJ2-2, is as follows: GAGVSQSPRYKVTKRGQDVALRCDPISGHVSLYWYRQALGQGPEFLTYFNYEAQQDKSGLPNDRFSAERPEGSISTLTIQRTEQRDSAMYRCASSLGWDRGTGELFFGEGSRLTVL.

The chain is built from TRBV5-6 and TRBJ1-4; D unclear. Deletions cut 2 bases from V and 8 bases from J, with 10 bases between. This CDR3 region has 13 residues. Looked up from germline, CDR1 is SGHDT and CDR2 is YYEEEE. CDR3 nucleotides: TGTGCCAGCAGCTTCGGGTTAGGAGAAAAACTGTTTTTT. Translation gives CASSFGLGEKLFF.

This chain uses TRBV14 with TRBJ2-7, with TRBD2 matching 11 bases. Germline V CDR1 and CDR2: SGHDN, FVKESK. The CDR3 length is 14 residues. Unmatched junction bases numbered 4, after V lost 6 bases and J lost 3 bases. The chain's CDR3 is CASRYSGGDYEQYF. The CDR3 DNA reads TGTGCCAGCAGATATAGCGGGGGGGACTACGAGCAGTACTTC.

The CDR3 nucleotides read TGCGCCAGCAGCCAAGATCCAAGGGTGGTAGAGACCCAGTACTTC. The encoded protein is CASSQDPRVVETQYF. The rearrangement links TRBV4-3 to TRBJ2-5; D not certain. V was shortened by 0 bases and J by 4 bases, with 12 bases between the two germline ends. Germline loops: CDR1 LGHNA, CDR2 YSLEER. CDR3 size: 15 residues.

This chain uses TRBV4-1 with TRBJ2-4, with 7 bases lining up with TRBD1. The V segment lost 2 bases and the J segment 0 bases; nucleotides outside the gene matches: 7. This CDR3 region has 17 residues. Germline V gives CDR1 MGHRA, CDR2 YSYEKL. The CDR3 region has the DNA TGCGCCAGCAGCCAACCCGGGACAGCCATAGCCAAAAACATTCAGTACTTC. Translated: CASSQPGTAIAKNIQYF.